The 29 T cell receptor beta chains below come from one sample, sequenced in a study of cytomegalovirus exposure and HLA in healthy donors. PCR used 60 Vbeta primers and 13 Jbeta primers. Clones were sequenced by immunoSEQ multiplex PCR, and TCRdb holds only the in-frame ones, with some missing. The top ten hold 5% to 6% of the sample, which has over 100,000 clones, approximately 8.7% seen once. The sample comprised PBMCs. The source is a man between 40 and 49 years old in good health and CMV-seronegative.

In this sample, this clone turned up a few times. The chain carries TRBV7-6 and TRBJ1-1; D gene unclear. The germline gives CDR1 SGHVS, CDR2 FNYEAQ. The CDR3 consists of 16 residues. V shed 5 bases and J shed 0 bases, with 16 bases lying between them. CDR3 protein: CASSPISTPVNTEAFF. Here the CDR3 DNA reads TGTGCCAGCAGCCCGATCTCCACTCCTGTGAACACTGAAGCTTTCTTT.

This clone has only a few counts. The chain combines TRBV6-6 with TRBJ2-2; D gene uncertain. CDR1 and CDR2 from the germline V gene are MNHNY and SVGAGI (reference sequence). The V gene lost 4 bases and the J gene lost 1 base, with 7 bases spanning the gap. The CDR3 is 14 residues long. The CDR3 bases are TGTGCCAGCAGTTTGACTGGGAACACCGGGGAGCTGTTTTTT. It codes for CASSLTGNTGELFF.

The genes are TRBV27 and TRBJ2-7; 9 bases agree with TRBD1. This CDR3 comprises 15 residues. The germline gives CDR1 MNHEY, CDR2 SMNVEV (reference sequence). The V segment lost 3 bases and the J segment 9 bases; nucleotides outside the gene matches: 12. CDR3 sequence: CASSFFTTGGIRQYF. CDR3 DNA sequence: TGTGCCAGCAGTTTTTTCACGACAGGGGGTATCAGGCAGTACTTC.

The chain has TRBV5-1 and TRBJ2-1; 8 bases are a match to TRBD2. CDR3 length equals 14 residues. CDR1 and CDR2 (germline): SGHRS, YFSETQ. V lost 0 bases to trimming and J lost 9 bases; unmatched junction nucleotides: 5. CDR3 nucleotide sequence: TGCGCCAGCAGCTTGGCGGTAGCGGGGCTTGAGCAGTTCTTC. Translated: CASSLAVAGLEQFF.

Within the sample, this clone is medium-sized. This rearrangement joins TRBV4-3 to TRBJ2-1; 12 nucleotides align to TRBD2. Germline assignment: CDR1 LGHNA and CDR2 YSLEER. The CDR3 loop spans 15 amino acids. V lost 6 bases to trimming and J lost 4 bases; unmatched junction nucleotides: 4. CDR3 bases: TGCGCCAGCAGTCGGACTAGCGGGGATTACAATGAGCAGTTCTTC. This gives the protein CASSRTSGDYNEQFF.

V and J are TRBV7-9 and TRBJ2-2; no clear D gene. V shed 4 bases and J shed 6 bases, with 15 bases lying between them. From germline, CDR1 is SEHNR and CDR2 FQNEAQ (reference sequence). The CDR3 runs 15 residues. The CDR3 sequence is CASSYALIFAGELFF. The CDR3, as DNA: TGTGCCAGCAGCTATGCGCTAATTTTTGCCGGGGAGCTGTTTTTT.

This clone has a handful of counts. The chain couples TRBV27 to TRBJ1-1; no clear D. Trimming took 3 bases from V and 1 from J, leaving 6 bases between them. CDR3 length: 13 residues. The germline V gene has CDR1 MNHEY and CDR2 SMNVEV (reference sequence). CDR3 DNA sequence: TGTGCCAGCAGTTTCGTCAGGAACACTGAAGCTTTCTTT. This codes for CASSFVRNTEAFF.

This clone was observed a handful of times. V and J are TRBV6-6 and TRBJ1-6; unclear D gene. The germline V gene encodes CDR1 MNHNY and CDR2 SVGAGI (reference sequence). V lost 6 bases to trimming and J lost 0 bases, with 3 bases between them. This CDR3 region has 13 residues. The DNA of the CDR3 is TGTGCCAGCAGCGGCTCCTATAATTCACCCCTCCACTTT. Amino acids: CASSGSYNSPLHF.

This clone came up a few times. The chain uses TRBV12-5 and TRBJ2-4, with 9 bases identical to TRBD1. Germline V lookup: CDR1 LGHNT, CDR2 FRNRAP. Losses at the gene ends were 5 bases for V and 7 bases for J; bases not matched to a gene: 6. The CDR3 loop spans 14 amino acids. The CDR3 sequence is CASGPGQGRNIQYF. The CDR3 DNA reads TGTGCTAGTGGTCCAGGACAGGGGAGGAACATTCAGTACTTC.

The table lists this clone with a few counts. The chain couples TRBV2 to TRBJ2-2; D may be TRBD1 (6 bases). The CDR3 sequence is 18 residues long. Per germline, CDR1 SNHLY and CDR2 FYNNEI. The germline V and J ends were trimmed by 4 bases and 1 base, with 19 bases remaining between them. DNA of the CDR3: TGTGCCAGCAGTGGGATCGAATTCCGGGACATGAACACCGGGGAGCTGTTTTTT. It is translated as CASSGIEFRDMNTGELFF.

This clone showed up just a few times. The chain recombines TRBV7-3 with TRBJ2-3; a weak D match, TRBD2 (5 bases). V lost 3 bases and J lost 5, with 12 bases in between. The CDR3 has 14 amino acids. Looked up from germline, CDR1 is SGHTA and CDR2 is FQGTGA. The CDR3 region is CASSLGGFKDTQYF. CDR3 nucleotide sequence: TGTGCCAGCAGCTTGGGCGGGTTCAAAGATACGCAGTATTTT.

This clone has just a few counts. This chain links TRBV4-1 with TRBJ2-3, with D perhaps TRBD2 (6 bases). The CDR3 has 16 amino acids. CDR1 MGHRA and CDR2 YSYEKL come from the germline V gene. Trimming pared 1 base from V and 6 bases from J, leaving 17 bases between. CDR3 in amino acids: CASSQGEVLSRDTQYF. In DNA form, the CDR3 reads TGCGCCAGCAGCCAAGGGGAGGTTCTCTCCCGGGATACGCAGTATTTT.

The chain carries TRBV9 and TRBJ2-5; 11 nucleotides align to TRBD2. This CDR3 has 14 residues. Germline CDR1 is SGDLS and CDR2 is YYNGEE. The V and J ends lost 1 base and 4 bases, in that order; junction bases with no gene match: 0. CDR3 bases: TGTGCCAGCAGCGTAACTAGCGGGGGAGAGACCCAGTACTTC. Its translation: CASSVTSGGETQYF.

A few counts support this clone. This chain connects TRBV9 to TRBJ2-3; the match to TRBD2 covers 9 bases. V lost 4 bases, J lost 4 bases, and 10 bases stayed unmatched. The V gene's germline CDR1 is SGDLS and CDR2 YYNGEE. The CDR3 is 16 residues long. Here the CDR3 reads CASSPVTAGGSDTQYF. CDR3 DNA sequence: TGTGCCAGCAGCCCTGTAACAGCGGGGGGCTCAGATACGCAGTATTTT.

V is TRBV6-4 and J is TRBJ1-6; possibly TRBD1 for D (5 bases). With 3 bases removed from V and 4 bases from J, the gap between germline ends came to 7 bases. Germline-derived CDR1 and CDR2 are MRHNA and SNTAGT. This CDR3 has 14 amino acids. CDR3 protein: CASSETAYNSPLHF. CDR3 sequence (DNA): TGTGCCAGCAGTGAGACAGCGTATAATTCACCCCTCCACTTT.

In its sample, this clone was seen once. The chain recombines TRBV4-3 with TRBJ2-7; 8 nucleotides agree with TRBD1. With 0 bases clipped from V and 2 bases from J, the junction kept 9 bases outside the gene matches. The CDR3 extends over 17 amino acids. Looked up from germline, CDR1 is LGHNA and CDR2 is YSLEER. The CDR3 coding sequence is TGCGCCAGCAGCCAAGAGATAGGGACAGGATTAACCTACGAGCAGTACTTC. Its translation: CASSQEIGTGLTYEQYF.

The chain links TRBV7-2 to TRBJ1-5; D might be TRBD1 (5 bases). CDR3 length equals 13 residues. Germline values: CDR1 SGHTA, CDR2 FQGNSA. V lost 5 bases and J lost 6, with 11 bases in between. For the CDR3, the DNA is TGTGCCAGCAGCGTAGACAGTACTCAGCCCCAGCATTTT. Translation gives CASSVDSTQPQHF.

The gene calls are TRBV7-2 and TRBJ2-7, with unresolved D. The V gene lost 3 bases and the J gene lost 5 bases, with 14 bases spanning the gap. The CDR3 is 14 amino acids. From germline, CDR1 is SGHTA and CDR2 FQGNSA. CDR3 residues: CASSLASKVHEQYF. The CDR3 nucleotides read TGTGCCAGCAGCTTGGCCTCGAAAGTGCACGAGCAGTACTTC.

V usage is TRBV11-3 and J usage is TRBJ2-3, with 14 positions matching TRBD2. The CDR3 totals 16 residues. Per germline, CDR1 SGHNT and CDR2 YENEEA. J lost 3 bases, V lost 5 bases, and 4 bases had no gene match. The chain's CDR3 is CASSMGLAGDTDTQYF. For the CDR3, the DNA is TGTGCCAGCAGCATGGGACTAGCGGGGGATACAGATACGCAGTATTTT.

This rearrangement joins TRBV7-9 to TRBJ1-1; D unresolved. This CDR3 is built from 14 residues. V lost 3 bases and J 1 base, leaving 9 bases between the germline ends. The germline V gene has CDR1 SEHNR and CDR2 FQNEAQ (reference sequence). CDR3 sequence reads: CASSFGQPNTEAFF. CDR3 coding DNA: TGTGCCAGCAGCTTTGGGCAGCCGAACACTGAAGCTTTCTTT.

This rearrangement joins TRBV5-1 to TRBJ2-7; perhaps TRBD2 as D (6 bases). CDR1 and CDR2 (germline): SGHRS, YFSETQ. Trimming shortened V by 7 bases and J by 3 bases, and 14 bases separated the two germline ends. The CDR3 totals 13 residues. The CDR3 sequence is CASGSGTHYEQYF. The CDR3 region has the DNA TGCGCCAGCGGTTCCGGGACTCACTACGAGCAGTACTTC.

CDR3 residues: CASSLVRDRNSPLHF. The CDR3, as DNA: TGTGCCAGCAGCTTGGTCCGGGACAGAAATTCACCCCTCCACTTT. V and J are TRBV5-6 and TRBJ1-6; 7 nucleotides match TRBD1. CDR1 SGHDT and CDR2 YYEEEE come from the germline V gene. The ends lost 0 bases at V and 7 bases at J; junction bases unmatched: 4. This CDR3 spans 15 amino acids. Full variable domain (outside the CDR3, taken from reference TRBV5-6 and TRBJ1-6): DAGVTQSPTHLIKTRGQQVTLRCSPKSGHDTVSWYQQALGQGPQFIFQYYEEEERQRGNFPDRFSGHQFPNYSSELNVNALLLGDSALYLCASSLVRDRNSPLHFGNGTRLTVT.

The chain uses TRBV19 and TRBJ1-2; 7 bases fit TRBD1. J was trimmed by 5 bases and V by 7 bases; bases with no gene match: 13. The CDR3 consists of 15 residues. Per the germline V gene, CDR1 is LNHDA and CDR2 is SQIVND (reference sequence). This CDR3 reads CASKVTGWYYYGYTF. For the CDR3, the DNA is TGTGCCAGTAAGGTGACAGGGTGGTACTATTATGGCTACACCTTC.

This sequence joins TRBV4-1 and TRBJ1-6; 7 bases map to TRBD1. CDR1 and CDR2 from the germline V gene are MGHRA and YSYEKL. This CDR3 has 16 residues. Trimming took 4 bases from V and 7 from J; bases not matched to a gene: 10. CDR3: CASSLYTGTDNSPLHF. The CDR3 DNA is TGCGCCAGCAGCCTTTATACCGGGACAGACAATTCACCCCTCCACTTT.

This clone occurred a few times. J is TRBJ1-1 and V is TRBV7-9; D unresolved. Germline-derived CDR1 and CDR2 are SEHNR and FQNEAQ (reference sequence). The CDR3 length is 13 residues. V lost 5 bases and J 4 bases, leaving 11 bases between the germline ends. CDR3: CASSDRGRTEAFF. In DNA form, the CDR3 reads TGTGCCAGCAGCGATAGAGGGCGCACTGAAGCTTTCTTT.

This clone was seen a handful of times. J is TRBJ2-7 and V is TRBV6-5; 7 positions agree with TRBD1. The CDR3 totals 12 residues. The trim removed 6 bases at V and 5 bases at J, leaving 4 bases unmatched. Germline V gene data show CDR1 as MNHEY and CDR2 as SVGAGI. For the CDR3, the DNA is TGTGCCAGCAGCACCACAGGGGACGAGCAGTACTTC. Translated: CASSTTGDEQYF.

The chain is built from TRBV7-6 and TRBJ2-2; D not resolved. With 5 bases removed from V and 2 bases from J, the gap between germline ends came to 9 bases. The CDR3 length is 14 residues. Germline lookup yields CDR1 SGHVS and CDR2 FNYEAQ. CDR3 DNA: TGTGCCAGCAGCCCCCCAGGAAACACCGGGGAGCTGTTTTTT. This translates into CASSPPGNTGELFF. Combining the CDR3 with reference TRBV7-6 and TRBJ2-2 gives the whole variable domain GAGVSQSPRYKVTKRGQDVALRCDPISGHVSLYWYRQALGQGPEFLTYFNYEAQQDKSGLPNDRFSAERPEGSISTLTIQRTEQRDSAMYRCASSPPGNTGELFFGEGSRLTVL.

CDR3 in DNA: TGTGCCAGCACGCTCCAGGCTCCGACTAATGAAAAACTGTTTTTT. Its translation is CASTLQAPTNEKLFF. The chain has TRBV6-6 and TRBJ1-4; D gene unclear. The CDR3 consists of 15 residues. The ends were cut back, 7 bases at V and 2 bases at J, with 14 bases in the middle. Per the germline V gene, CDR1 is MNHNY and CDR2 is SVGAGI (reference sequence).

This clone occurred a few times. This sequence joins TRBV10-3 and TRBJ1-1; TRBD1 aligns across 7 bases. J gave up 1 base and V 4 bases, and 3 bases lay outside the gene matches. The CDR3 is 14 residues long. Germline assignment: CDR1 ENHRY and CDR2 SYGVKD. This CDR3 reads CAISGGTENTEAFF. CDR3 nucleotide sequence: TGTGCCATCAGTGGGGGGACAGAGAACACTGAAGCTTTCTTT.